The next 11 T cell receptor beta chains were all read from a single sample in a study of T cell responses to AZD1222 COVID-19 vaccine. Sequencing used immunoSEQ multiplex PCR; TCRdb keeps in-frame clones, though not all of them. The sample shows roughly 110,000 clones, roughly 90% of them seen only once. This specimen was peripheral blood, taken on day 0 of AZD1222 vaccination. Receptors were obtained from an adult in good health.

The chain carries TRBV9 and TRBJ2-2, with a possible D match to TRBD1 (7 bases). The CDR3 runs 17 residues. Trimming shortened V by 4 bases and J by 4 bases, and 20 bases separated the two germline ends. Germline V gives CDR1 SGDLS, CDR2 YYNGEE. CDR3 region: CASSSPRGGTVTGELFF. The CDR3 DNA follows: TGTGCCAGCAGCTCCCCCCGTGGGGGGACAGTCACCGGGGAGCTGTTTTTT.

This clone appeared once. The chain uses TRBV4-2 and TRBJ1-2; D gene unclear. The CDR3 is made up of 14 amino acids. Germline V lookup: CDR1 LGHNA, CDR2 YNFKEQ. Trimming took off 4 bases at V and 1 base at J, with 10 bases between the two ends. In DNA, the CDR3 is TGTGCCAGCAGCCCCCTCGAGGGTAACTATGGCTACACCTTC. It encodes CASSPLEGNYGYTF.

The chain has TRBV6-1 and TRBJ1-2, with D possibly TRBD1 on 6 matching bases. CDR1 MNHNS and CDR2 SASEGT come from the germline V gene. With 2 bases removed from V and 2 bases from J, the gap between germline ends came to 9 bases. This CDR3 spans 14 amino acids. The CDR3 DNA reads TGTGCCAGCAGTGAATGGGACACCAACTATGGCTACACCTTC. Translated: CASSEWDTNYGYTF.

This clone showed up just once. The chain has TRBV14 and TRBJ2-1; 7 bases are a match to TRBD2. The V gene end was trimmed by 4 bases and the J gene end by 6 bases; junction bases not matched to a gene: 3. Germline values: CDR1 SGHDN, CDR2 FVKESK. The CDR3 length is 13 residues. The CDR3 coding sequence is TGTGCCAGCAGCCCGTGGACTAGCAATGAGCAGTTCTTC. Encoded protein: CASSPWTSNEQFF.

The rearrangement joins TRBV5-4 to TRBJ2-2; 7 bases map to TRBD1. The CDR3 contains 15 residues. Trimming at V came to 4 bases and at J to 6 bases, leaving 9 bases not matched to a gene. Germline CDR1 reads SGHNT; CDR2 reads YYREEE (reference sequence). In DNA form, the CDR3 reads TGTGCCAGCAGCGGAATAAACAGGGGTCCCGGGGAGCTGTTTTTT. Translation gives CASSGINRGPGELFF.

The rearrangement uses TRBV6-5 and TRBJ2-7; 9 bases line up with TRBD1. J was trimmed by 4 bases and V by 5 bases; bases with no gene match: 6. CDR1 is MNHEY and CDR2 is SVGAGI in the germline V gene. The CDR3 length is 14 residues. The CDR3: CASSPGTGFYEQYF. The CDR3 DNA sequence: TGTGCCAGCAGTCCAGGGACAGGGTTTTACGAGCAGTACTTC.

This rearrangement joins TRBV6-5 to TRBJ1-1; weak D call: TRBD1 (5 bases). The CDR3 has 16 amino acids. The V gene's germline CDR1 is MNHEY and CDR2 SVGAGI. Between the trimmed V and J ends, which lost 0 bases and 2 bases, there was a span of 13 bases. The CDR3: CASSYSTRVKNTEAFF. In DNA, the CDR3 is TGTGCCAGCAGTTACTCGACCAGGGTGAAAAACACTGAAGCTTTCTTT.

The chain links TRBV27 to TRBJ2-7, with 9 bases lining up with TRBD1. CDR1 and CDR2 (germline): MNHEY, SMNVEV (reference sequence). V gave up 7 bases and J gave up 5 bases; unmatched junction bases: 9. This CDR3 is 14 amino acids long. The CDR3 bases are TGTGCCAGCAAACCCGGGACAGGGTACCACGAGCAGTACTTC. Translated: CASKPGTGYHEQYF.

The rearrangement uses TRBV29-1 and TRBJ1-2; D remains ambiguous. Between the trimmed V and J ends, which lost 6 bases and 3 bases, there was a span of 23 bases. In germline, CDR1 is SQVTM, CDR2 ANQGSEA. The CDR3 sequence is 16 residues long. This CDR3 reads CSVAHSSLGLDYGYTF. Here the CDR3 DNA reads TGCAGCGTCGCCCACTCCTCTCTAGGGCTGGACTATGGCTACACCTTC.

This chain links TRBV9 with TRBJ1-5, with 8 bases fitting TRBD1. This CDR3 has 15 amino acids. J gave up 6 bases and V 2 bases, and 7 bases lay outside the gene matches. In germline, CDR1 is SGDLS, CDR2 YYNGEE. CDR3 coding DNA: TGTGCCAGCAGCGTCGGACAGGGAGGTGGTCAGCCCCAGCATTTT. It specifies CASSVGQGGGQPQHF.

This rearrangement joins TRBV2 to TRBJ1-6, with unresolved D. Germline V gives CDR1 SNHLY, CDR2 FYNNEI. Trimming left V 0 bases short and J 10 bases short, with 10 bases between. The CDR3 runs to 14 residues. The CDR3: CASSEALTRSPLHF. CDR3 nucleotides: TGTGCCAGCAGTGAAGCGTTGACACGGTCACCCCTCCACTTT.